This T cell receptor (beta chain) originates from a study of CD8 T cells in Susac syndrome. Points from the study as a whole: A relatively small number of individuals underwent TCR sequencing and HLA analysis.

About this clonotype: Its antigen is as yet unknown.

Random hexamers were used to reverse transcribe the RNA input (about 0.5 to 1 ug). TCRdb itself ran the immunoSEQ multiplex PCR reads through MiXCR, one entry per CDR3 protein. This sample has tens of thousands of distinct CDR3 sequences, with about 91% found just once. CDR1 is MNHEY and CDR2 is SMNVEV in the germline V gene (reference sequence). The CDR3 sequence is 15 residues long. Trimming cost V 5 bases and J 2 bases, with 16 bases left between them. The J gene is TRBJ2-7, the V gene TRBV27, with a tentative D call TRBD2 (6 bases). The TCR comes from a human donor with multiple sclerosis. Sample: CD8+ T cells from PBMCs. The CDR3 nucleotides are TGTGCCAGCAGTGTACTGACGGGAGTCACCTACGAGCAGTACTTC. It specifies CASSVLTGVTYEQYF.